A selection of T cell receptor beta chains follows, all from one sample in a study of T cell changes during pregnancy in multiple sclerosis. Produced via immunoSEQ multiplex PCR; TCRdb's table is partial and in-frame only. The repertoire has tens of thousands of clones, around 90% of them found once; the top ten carry 0.56%. The sequenced sample was CD4+ T cells from peripheral blood mononuclear cells, obtained before pregnancy. These TCRs come from a female donor with multiple sclerosis, enrolled in a pregnancy study. CDR3s include the opening cysteine and the closing phenylalanine or tryptophan. The D gene is left open where the match is weak. Rows give clone size only sometimes, using once, few, many, or a class for an expanded clone.

DNA | CDR3 | J | size | V | D
TGTGCCAGCAGCGAGGGGTCTAGCGGGGGACAAGAGACCCAGTACTTC | CASSEGSSGGQETQYF | TRBJ2-5 | . | TRBV9 | TRBD2
TGTGCCAGCAGCTTAGTTAGCTCCTGGCAGTTCTTC | CASSLVSSWQFF | TRBJ2-1 | once | TRBV7-9 | .
TGCGCCAGCAGCCAAGATCGTTGGACAGGGGATAATTCACCCCTCCACTTT | CASSQDRWTGDNSPLHF | TRBJ1-6 | once | TRBV4-1 | TRBD1
TGCGCCAGCAGCTTGGGGGCAGGTGAAAAACTGTTTTTT | CASSLGAGEKLFF | TRBJ1-4 | . | TRBV5-1 | .
TGTGCCAGCAGCAGAGAGAGGACAGGGCGGACTGAAGCTTTCTTT | CASSRERTGRTEAFF | TRBJ1-1 | . | TRBV5-6 | TRBD1
TGTGCCAGCAGTCGCCCGGGACTAGCGGGGGGGGCCTACGAGCAGTACTTC | CASSRPGLAGGAYEQYF | TRBJ2-7 | . | TRBV27 | TRBD2
TGTGCCAGCAGTGTCAGGGCCTACGAGCAGTACTTC | CASSVRAYEQYF | TRBJ2-7 | . | TRBV25-1 | .
TGTGCCAGTAGTATACGGGGGGCAGGCCAGCCCCAGCATTTT | CASSIRGAGQPQHF | TRBJ1-5 | . | TRBV19 | .
TGTGCCAGCAGTGAGCAAGTGGGGGCGGGAAACACCATATATTTT | CASSEQVGAGNTIYF | TRBJ1-3 | . | TRBV2 | .
TGTGCCAGTAGTATGAGACAGGGTTCGAACACTGAAGCTTTCTTT | CASSMRQGSNTEAFF | TRBJ1-1 | . | TRBV19 | TRBD1
TGTGCCAGCAGTTACTCAGTCATAGATTCCTACGAGCAGTACTTC | CASSYSVIDSYEQYF | TRBJ2-7 | . | TRBV6-5 | .
TGCGCCAGCAGCTTGGGGGGGACAGGGCTGATGAACACTGAAGCTTTCTTT | CASSLGGTGLMNTEAFF | TRBJ1-1 | . | TRBV5-1 | TRBD1
TGTGCCTGGAGTGTGGCGGGGGGGCGCGAGCAGTACTTC | CAWSVAGGREQYF | TRBJ2-7 | . | TRBV30 | TRBD2
TGTGCCAGCAGTTTCCGCGCACATGGGACAGGTACTTTCTTT | CASSFRAHGTGTFF | TRBJ1-1 | . | TRBV6-5 | TRBD1
TGTGCCAGCAGCTTACAGGTTCCTAACTATGGCTACACCTTC | CASSLQVPNYGYTF | TRBJ1-2 | . | TRBV7-2 | .
TGTGCCAGCAGCCAAGATCCCCGCAGGGAGCAGTACTTC | CASSQDPRREQYF | TRBJ2-7 | . | TRBV4-2 | .
TGTGCCAGCAGCTTCGGGGTTGGGGCTGAAGCTTTCTTT | CASSFGVGAEAFF | TRBJ1-1 | . | TRBV7-3 | .
TGTGCCAGCAGAACTACAGGGACCGGGCCCCAGCATTTT | CASRTTGTGPQHF | TRBJ1-5 | . | TRBV7-4 | .
TGCGCCAGCAGCCTGACAGATACGCAGTATTTT | CASSLTDTQYF | TRBJ2-3 | . | TRBV5-1 | .
TGCGCCAGCAGCCAACCTGGACTAGGAGGAGAGACCCAGTACTTC | CASSQPGLGGETQYF | TRBJ2-5 | few | TRBV4-1 | TRBD2
TGTGCCAGCAGCTTCGGGGGGGCCTACACAGATACGCAGTATTTT | CASSFGGAYTDTQYF | TRBJ2-3 | . | TRBV7-2 | TRBD2
TGCGCCAGCAGCCAAGATACGGCAGGGGACTATGGCTACACCTTC | CASSQDTAGDYGYTF | TRBJ1-2 | . | TRBV4-3 | .
TGTGCCAGTTCTAGCGGGGGGCACCGGTCGGGAAACATTCAGTACTTC | CASSSGGHRSGNIQYF | TRBJ2-4 | . | TRBV19 | TRBD2
TGTGCCAGTAGTATTCAGGGCGGGGGGGCAGATGAGCAGTTCTTC | CASSIQGGGADEQFF | TRBJ2-1 | . | TRBV19 | TRBD2
TGTGCCTGGAGCCCCCATTCAGGGGGCTACGAGCAGTACTTC | CAWSPHSGGYEQYF | TRBJ2-7 | once | TRBV30 | TRBD1
TGTGCCAGCTCTACCAGCGGGAGGGCCCGCAACTATGGCTACACCTTC | CASSTSGRARNYGYTF | TRBJ1-2 | . | TRBV18 | .
TGTGCCAGCAAGGAGACTAGCGGGGAGCATGAGCAGTTCTTC | CASKETSGEHEQFF | TRBJ2-1 | . | TRBV2 | TRBD2
TGCAGCGGGACGACAGGGGGTGGCTACACCTTC | CSGTTGGGYTF | TRBJ1-2 | . | TRBV29-1 | TRBD1
TGTGCCAGCAGTATGACCGCCGGGACAGTGAATGAAAAACTGTTTTTT | CASSMTAGTVNEKLFF | TRBJ1-4 | once | TRBV7-6 | TRBD1
TGTGCCTCATCCACCCAGGGTCCTACGGCACCCCTCCACTTT | CASSTQGPTAPLHF | TRBJ1-6 | few | TRBV19 | .
TGTGCCAGCAGTAAGACTAGCGGGGGATTCTACAATGAGCAGTTCTTC | CASSKTSGGFYNEQFF | TRBJ2-1 | . | TRBV28 | TRBD2
TGTGCCAGCAGCCCTATTCGACAGGGTCGGAAGGGCTACACCTTC | CASSPIRQGRKGYTF | TRBJ1-2 | . | TRBV11-2 | TRBD1
TGTGCCAGCAGCCCCGGAAGCGGGGACCTTGAGACCCAGTACTTC | CASSPGSGDLETQYF | TRBJ2-5 | . | TRBV5-4 | TRBD2
TGTGCCAGCAGTGAAGCGCCGAACAGTGGTACGCAGTATTTT | CASSEAPNSGTQYF | TRBJ2-3 | . | TRBV2 | .
TGTGCTAGTGGTTTGGTACCGGACGGACAGACGAGGGGCTATGGCTACACCTTC | CASGLVPDGQTRGYGYTF | TRBJ1-2 | . | TRBV12-5 | .
TGTGCCAGCTCACCGGGACAGAATTCACCCCTCCACTTT | CASSPGQNSPLHF | TRBJ1-6 | . | TRBV18 | TRBD1
TGTGCCTGGATTGGGCAGGGAAAGAGGCAGCCCCAGCATTTT | CAWIGQGKRQPQHF | TRBJ1-5 | . | TRBV30 | .
TGCGCCAGCCGTGGGTCAGGGGGCGCCGTGCAGACCCAGTACTTC | CASRGSGGAVQTQYF | TRBJ2-5 | . | TRBV10-2 | TRBD1
TGCGCCAGCAGCCAACAGGGAGGGGCTGATCAGCCCCAGCATTTT | CASSQQGGADQPQHF | TRBJ1-5 | . | TRBV4-1 | .
TGCGCCAGCAGCCTACGGAGCGGGGGTAGCACCGGGGAGCTGTTTTTT | CASSLRSGGSTGELFF | TRBJ2-2 | . | TRBV5-1 | TRBD2
TGTGCCAGCAGCTTAGTTGGGGGCACACGAGCTTTCTTT | CASSLVGGTRAFF | TRBJ1-1 | . | TRBV7-2 | .
TGTGCCAGCCGCCCGGACAGGGCCCGGAATCAGCCCCAGCATTTT | CASRPDRARNQPQHF | TRBJ1-5 | . | TRBV19 | TRBD1
TGTGCCAGCAGCCCCAGTTCGTACACCGGGGAGCTGTTTTTT | CASSPSSYTGELFF | TRBJ2-2 | once | TRBV11-3 | .
TGCGCCAGCAGCTTGGGAGCGGGGGGCTGGAATGAGCAGTTCTTC | CASSLGAGGWNEQFF | TRBJ2-1 | . | TRBV5-1 | TRBD2
TGTGCCAGCAGTTACCGGGGGGTAAGGGTCGACACTGAAGCTTTCTTT | CASSYRGVRVDTEAFF | TRBJ1-1 | . | TRBV6-5 | .
TGTGCCAGCAGTGAAGGGTACAGGGGAGAGTCATCCTACGAGCAGTACTTC | CASSEGYRGESSYEQYF | TRBJ2-7 | . | TRBV6-1 | TRBD1
TGTGCCAGTAGTCTTTTTTGGGACAGGGGAATGAACACTGAAGCTTTCTTT | CASSLFWDRGMNTEAFF | TRBJ1-1 | . | TRBV19 | TRBD1
TGTGCCATCAGAACGGGACAGGGGGCGACCGGGGCCAACGTCCTGACTTTC | CAIRTGQGATGANVLTF | TRBJ2-6 | . | TRBV10-3 | TRBD1
TGCGCCACCTCCTCGCAGGGAAGGGACACTGAAGCTTTCTTT | CATSSQGRDTEAFF | TRBJ1-1 | . | TRBV5-1 | .
TGTGCCTGGAGTTTCAGGTCCAATCAGCCCCAGCATTTT | CAWSFRSNQPQHF | TRBJ1-5 | . | TRBV30 | .
TGTGCCAGCAAGACAGTTAGTAACTATGGCTACACCTTC | CASKTVSNYGYTF | TRBJ1-2 | . | TRBV6-1 | .
TGTGCCAGCAGCCACCCGCCGGAGACTAGCGGCACCGGGGAGCTGTTTTTT | CASSHPPETSGTGELFF | TRBJ2-2 | once | TRBV7-9 | TRBD2
TGTGCCAGCAGTCGTGACTATCAAGAGACCCAGTACTTC | CASSRDYQETQYF | TRBJ2-5 | . | TRBV7-6 | .
TGTGCCAGCAGCTGGAGAGGGTACGAGCAGTACTTC | CASSWRGYEQYF | TRBJ2-7 | . | TRBV13 | .
TGTGCCAGCCAAAGACAGGGATCCTACGAGCAGTACTTC | CASQRQGSYEQYF | TRBJ2-7 | . | TRBV27 | TRBD1
TGTGCCAGCAGCTTGACAGCCAGCTACAATGAGCAGTTCTTC | CASSLTASYNEQFF | TRBJ2-1 | . | TRBV7-9 | .
TGCGCCAGCGGACTAGCGGGATCCTACAATGAGCAGTTCTTC | CASGLAGSYNEQFF | TRBJ2-1 | once | TRBV5-1 | TRBD2